This T cell receptor (beta chain) emerged from a study of human T cells and chemical hapten exposure. Study at large: Across samples, TCR yields varied, mostly owing to small differences in pooled library volumes. Study-level results: DPC sensitization produced no change in TCRs with frequency above 1 in 1000.

Extraction of total RNA was performed on unfractionated whole blood. What the library attached to individual cDNA molecules were unique molecular identifiers. In the study's own analysis: TCRs per sample had a median of approximately 100,000 and ranged from about 20,000 to 700,000. TCRdb called the 5' RACE reads again in MiXCR, with one record for every CDR3 protein. None of the V and J calls come from the authors' own analysis; TCRdb made them. The table has 95,000 to 120,000 distinct CDR3 sequences, around 20% seen once. CDR3 size: 15 residues. The V and J ends lost 8 bases and 0 bases respectively, with 15 bases between them. CDR1 is MDHEN, CDR2 SYDVKM, per germline. This clonotype was observed a few times. The target antigen is unknown.

The chain is built from TRBV28 and TRBJ2-3; D is unresolved. The receptor's source is a human donor in good health. For the CDR3, the DNA is TGTGCCAGCTGGAATACCCTGGTTAGCACAGATACGCAGTATTTT. This encodes CASWNTLVSTDTQYF.